This record concerns one T cell receptor (beta chain) sequence. This sample was included in a study of T cell clones after liver transplantation. Study-wide background: At least one year of complete immunosuppression withdrawal without enzymes over twice normal defined tolerance.

CDR1 SEHNR and CDR2 FQNEAQ come from the germline V gene (reference sequence). The CDR3 extends over 16 amino acids. The V gene end was trimmed by 1 base and the J gene end by 1 base; junction bases not matched to a gene: 5. The table came from immunoSEQ multiplex PCR; TCRdb's copy has only in-frame clones and leaves some out. The data contain tens of thousands of clones, over 70% of them singletons. The sample in question was CD4+ T cells from blood, obtained 12 months after liver transplant. The clonotype comes from a human patient who received a liver transplant. Some T cells could come from the graft donor. The rearrangement uses TRBV7-9 and TRBJ2-5, with 8 bases matching TRBD2. In nucleotides, the CDR3 is TGTGCCAGCAGCTTAGGGGGAAGCGGGGGCCAAGAGACCCAGTACTTC. This translates into CASSLGGSGGQETQYF.